Sequencing of this T cell receptor beta chain was carried out in a study of human T cells and chemical hapten exposure. Time point described: patch test 2, 6 weeks after DPC sensitization. Described treatment: therapeutic diphenylcyclopropenone sensitization with weekly scalp DPC. Using its own MiXCR run on the RACE reads, TCRdb lists one record per CDR3 protein. The data contain 80,000 to 95,000 distinct CDR3 sequences, more than 9% of them seen just once; the ten biggest clones take up around 1.4%. This CDR3 comprises 13 residues. V shed 3 bases and J shed 1 base, with 9 bases lying between them. Germline assignment: CDR1 SQVTM and CDR2 ANQGSEA.

The sequence was collected from a man between 18 and 29 years old with alopecia areata. Some clones in this sample may be carry-over from other donors' samples. J is TRBJ1-1 and V is TRBV29-1, with a tentative D call TRBD1 (5 bases). Material: whole blood, obtained in connection with sensitization to the hapten diphenylcyclopropenone (DPC). The DNA of the CDR3 is TGCAGCGTTGAGCGGCAGGGGAACACTGAAGCTTTCTTT. Translation: CSVERQGNTEAFF.